The TCR beta chain described here comes from a study of CD8+CD57+ T cells in acquired aplastic anemia. Study-level background: Mean DNA quantity obtained from sorted CD4+ and CD8+ cells was around 2.9 ug. Study-wide points: Sharing between patients and controls was observed for twenty-nine CD8+ CDR3 sequences.

Individuals selected for sequencing had exhibited CD8+CD57+ cell expansion on flow cytometry. As a group, the patients uniformly had severe acquired aplastic anemia. A remark on this clonotype: Its matching antigen is unknown. One end of the junction is discordant with germline, which a read error may explain.

Germline CDR1 and CDR2: ENHRY and SYGVKD. This CDR3 is 14 amino acids long. Template material for TCR beta VDJ and CDR3 profiling consisted of genomic DNA. TCRdb analysed the reads with MiXCR anew, one entry per CDR3 protein. The sample has 150,000 to 200,000 distinct CDR3 sequences; approximately 52% are singletons. This sequence was found in a human donor with aplastic anemia. The chain has TRBV10-3 and TRBJ2-7; a possible D gene is TRBD1 (6 bases). The sample consisted of sorted CD4+, CD8+, or CD8+CD57+ T cells (not recorded which) from PBMCs. The CDR3 loop is CAISSQGRVNEQYF. Written as DNA, the CDR3 is TGTGCAATCAGTTCACAGGGTAGGGTCAACGAGCAGTACTTC.